Sequencing of this TCR beta chain was carried out in a study of blood T cell repertoires in COVID-19. This clone was recorded once. The sample has other DNA sequences that encode this CDR3 too. The repertoire was sequenced with immunoSEQ multiplex PCR; TCRdb's copy has only in-frame clones and lacks some. The sample gives more than 300,000 clones, 86% of which show up once; 4% to 5% is in the top ten. There are 14 residues in the CDR3. The V end was cut by 5 bases, the J end by 1 base, with 11 bases between. The V gene's germline CDR1 is SEHNR and CDR2 FQNEAQ (reference sequence). V is TRBV7-9 and J is TRBJ1-1; D not certain. Sequenced material: PBMCs or T cells enriched from blood (not recorded which). The clonotype was recovered from a man aged 30 to 45 who had recovered from COVID-19. The CDR3 region is CASSRGRGNTEAFF. The CDR3 DNA follows: TGTGCCAGCAGCCGCGGCCGGGGGAACACTGAAGCTTTCTTT.